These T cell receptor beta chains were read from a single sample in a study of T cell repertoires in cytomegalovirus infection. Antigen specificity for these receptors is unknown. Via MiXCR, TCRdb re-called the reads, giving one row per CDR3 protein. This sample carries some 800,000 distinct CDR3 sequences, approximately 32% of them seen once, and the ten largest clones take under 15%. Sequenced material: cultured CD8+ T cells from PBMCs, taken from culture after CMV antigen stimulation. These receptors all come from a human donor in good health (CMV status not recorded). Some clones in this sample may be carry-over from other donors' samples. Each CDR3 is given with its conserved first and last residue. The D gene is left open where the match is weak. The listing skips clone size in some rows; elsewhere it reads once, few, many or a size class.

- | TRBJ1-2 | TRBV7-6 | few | TGTGTCAGCAGCCCAGGAGGCACAGAGGCGGTCTATGGCTACACCTTC | CVSSPGGTEAVYGYTF
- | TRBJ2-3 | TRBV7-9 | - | TGTGCCAGCGCTGGGCCGGGTGGCACAGATACGCAGTATTTT | CASAGPGGTDTQYF
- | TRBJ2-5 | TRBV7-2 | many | TGTGCCAGCACCTTTGGACGCCACCAAGAGACCCAGTACTTC | CASTFGRHQETQYF
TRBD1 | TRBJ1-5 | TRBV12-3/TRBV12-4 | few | TGTGCCAGCGGGACAGGGATATTCGGCAGCAATCAGCCCCAGCATTTT | CASGTGIFGSNQPQHF
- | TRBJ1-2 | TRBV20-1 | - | TGCAGTGCTAGCGGCCCCTATGGCTACACCTTC | CSASGPYGYTF
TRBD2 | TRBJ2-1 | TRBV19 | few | TGTGCCAGTAGCGCCGGGGGGGTCTACAATGAGCAGTTCTTC | CASSAGGVYNEQFF
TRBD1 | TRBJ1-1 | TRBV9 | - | TGTGCCAGCAGCGCCCTGGGACAGGGGCCCGGAATGAACACTGAAGCTTTCTTT | CASSALGQGPGMNTEAFF
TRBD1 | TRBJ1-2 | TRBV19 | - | TGTGCCAGTAGTTTGTTGGACAGGGCCCAAGCTAACTATGGCTACACCTTC | CASSLLDRAQANYGYTF
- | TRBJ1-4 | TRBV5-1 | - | TGCGCCAGCACCCAGTTTAATACGGCTAATGAAAAACTGTTTTTT | CASTQFNTANEKLFF
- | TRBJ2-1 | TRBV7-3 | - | TGTGCCAGCAGCTTAAAGGGAGGGACAGCAGAGCAGTTCTTC | CASSLKGGTAEQFF
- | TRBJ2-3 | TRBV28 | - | TGTGCCAGCAGTTTTTTCCCACAGGAGAGCACAGATACGCAGTATTTT | CASSFFPQESTDTQYF
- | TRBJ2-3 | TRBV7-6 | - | TGTGCCAGCAGCCCTTGGGCGGGGTTTGATACGCAGTATTTT | CASSPWAGFDTQYF
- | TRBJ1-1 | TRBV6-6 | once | TGTGCCAGCAGTTATACGACCGGGGCAACGAAACTGAACACTGAAGCTTTCTTT | CASSYTTGATKLNTEAFF
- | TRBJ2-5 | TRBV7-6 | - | TGTGCCAGCAGCTTAGACCCGGGGCGTCAAGAGACCCAGGACTTC | CASSLDPGRQETQDF
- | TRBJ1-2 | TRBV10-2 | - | TGCGCCAGCAGGAGTGTCGACGGCGGCTACACCTTC | CASRSVDGGYTF
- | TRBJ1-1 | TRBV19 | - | TGTGCCAGTAGTACTCCGGCGAACACTGAAGCTTTCTTT | CASSTPANTEAFF
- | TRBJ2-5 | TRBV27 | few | TGTGCCAGCAGCCGACGAAGGGGGGGGCCCCAAGAGACCCAGTACTTC | CASSRRRGGPQETQYF
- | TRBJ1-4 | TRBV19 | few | TGTGCCAGTAGCGGCTACCATCTGTTTTTT | CASSGYHLFF
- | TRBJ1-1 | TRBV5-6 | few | TGTGCCAGCAGCTCGGGGGGAAGGGAAGCTTTCTTT | CASSSGGREAFF
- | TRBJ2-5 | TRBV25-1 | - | TGTGCCAGCAGTGACCCTCAGGGGAACGGGGAGACCCAGTACTTC | CASSDPQGNGETQYF
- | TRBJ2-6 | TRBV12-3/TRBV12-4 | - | TGTGCCAGCAGTTTCACAGGGCCAGGGGCCAACGTCCTGACTTTC | CASSFTGPGANVLTF
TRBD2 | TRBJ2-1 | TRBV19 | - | TGTGCCAGTAGTATAGGGTCTAGCGGGGCCCATTACAATGAGCAGTTCTTC | CASSIGSSGAHYNEQFF
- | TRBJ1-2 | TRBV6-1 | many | TGTGCCAGCAGTACCGGGACGGACTATGGCTACACCTTC | CASSTGTDYGYTF
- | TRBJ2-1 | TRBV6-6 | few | TGTGCCAGCAGTTACTCAGAGGGGGGGGGTGAGCAGTTCTTC | CASSYSEGGGEQFF
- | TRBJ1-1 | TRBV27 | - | TGTGCCAGCAGTCTCTGGGCAGGGGCCGCGAACACTGAAGCTTTCTTT | CASSLWAGAANTEAFF
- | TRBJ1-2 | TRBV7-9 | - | TGTGCCAGCACCCCGCGGCCCGTCGATGGCTACACCTTC | CASTPRPVDGYTF
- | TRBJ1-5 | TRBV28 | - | TGTGCCAGCAGGCTGCTCCGGGACATCAATCAGCCCCAGCATTTT | CASRLLRDINQPQHF
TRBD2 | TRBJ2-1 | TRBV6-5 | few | TGTGCCAGCAGTTACTCGGGAGGGATTAATGAGCAGTTCTTC | CASSYSGGINEQFF
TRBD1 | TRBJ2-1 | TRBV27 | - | TGTGCCAGCAGTTCTGACAGGGATTCCTACAATGAGCAGTTCTTC | CASSSDRDSYNEQFF
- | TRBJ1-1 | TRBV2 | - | TGTGCCAGCAGACTTCCGAGACACCTTAACACTGAAGCTTTCTTT | CASRLPRHLNTEAFF
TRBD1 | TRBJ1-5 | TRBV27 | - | TGTGCCAGCAGTGGGGACAGCAGCAATCAGCCCCAGCATTTT | CASSGDSSNQPQHF
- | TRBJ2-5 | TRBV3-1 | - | TGTGCCAGCAGCCAAGACCAGGTAGTAGAGACCCAGTACTTC | CASSQDQVVETQYF
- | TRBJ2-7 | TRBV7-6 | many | TGTGCCAGCAGCTTAAGCAGGGGTAACTACGAGCAGTACTTC | CASSLSRGNYEQYF
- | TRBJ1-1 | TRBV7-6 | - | TGTGCCAGCAGCTTAGACGTACCCACAGAGAACACTGAAGCTTTCTTT | CASSLDVPTENTEAFF